The rows below give T cell receptor beta chains drawn from one sample of a study of response to subunit inactivated influenza vaccine. MiXCR, run by TCRdb on the RT-PCR reads, gives a single entry per CDR3 protein. This sample has 800,000 or so distinct CDR3 sequences, with around 21% found just once. The sample consisted of PBMCs from blood, taken around 5 days after vaccination. The receptors were sampled from a middle-aged man who received an inactivated influenza vaccine. Each CDR3 is given with its conserved first and last residue. The D gene is left open where the match is weak. Size is omitted from some rows. Given values are once, few, many or a class for expanded clones.

V	size	J	D	CDR3	DNA
TRBV10-3	-	TRBJ2-2	-	CAISPGDRTGELFF	TGTGCCATCAGTCCCGGGGACCGTACCGGGGAGCTGTTTTTT
TRBV12-5	few	TRBJ2-7	TRBD2	CASGLWVGLASYEQYF	TGTGCTAGTGGCTTGTGGGTGGGACTAGCCTCCTACGAGCAGTACTTC
TRBV4-1	-	TRBJ1-1	-	CASSQEAGRNTEAFF	TGCGCCAGCAGCCAAGAAGCAGGTAGGAACACTGAAGCTTTCTTT
TRBV20-1	few	TRBJ2-3	TRBD2	CSARDSASGRWYF	TGCAGTGCTAGAGATTCGGCTAGCGGGAGGTGGTATTTT
TRBV30	-	TRBJ1-2	-	CAWRPGHSVGGYTF	TGTGCCTGGAGGCCGGGACACTCAGTCGGTGGCTACACCTTC
TRBV5-6	-	TRBJ1-1	TRBD1	CASSWGQLEAFF	TGTGCCAGCAGCTGGGGACAGCTTGAAGCTTTCTTT
TRBV5-1	-	TRBJ1-1	TRBD1	CASSPEGTGETEAFF	TGCGCCAGCAGCCCGGAGGGGACAGGGGAAACTGAAGCTTTCTTT
TRBV7-3	-	TRBJ2-5	-	CASSPWDTQYF	TGTGCCAGCAGCCCCTGGGACACCCAGTACTTC
TRBV7-9	-	TRBJ2-1	-	CASSRVEIEQFF	TGTGCCAGCAGCCGGGTCGAAATTGAGCAGTTCTTC
TRBV20-1	-	TRBJ2-5	TRBD2	CSASRTSGGPPRSPAQYF	TGCAGTGCTAGCCGGACTAGCGGGGGCCCCCCCCGGTCGCCTGCCCAGTACTTC
TRBV19	-	TRBJ2-3	TRBD1	CASSMSSGTGVQYF	TGTGCCAGTAGTATGTCTTCCGGGACAGGGGTTCAGTATTTT
TRBV14	few	TRBJ2-7	TRBD1	CASSPGQRSYEQYF	TGTGCCAGCAGCCCGGGACAGCGATCCTACGAGCAGTACTTC
TRBV6-1	few	TRBJ2-7	-	CASRVDVSYEQYF	TGTGCCAGCAGGGTGGACGTCTCCTACGAGCAGTACTTC
TRBV7-2	many	TRBJ2-2	-	CASSQGVGGELFF	TGTGCCAGCAGCCAGGGTGTGGGCGGGGAGCTGTTTTTT
TRBV27	few	TRBJ2-3	TRBD2	CASSLSGRASTDTQYF	TGTGCCAGCAGTTTAAGCGGGAGGGCGAGCACAGATACGCAGTATTTT
TRBV20-1	-	TRBJ2-5	TRBD2	CSADGLAGVSLTQYF	TGCAGTGCTGATGGACTAGCGGGAGTTTCGCTCACCCAGTACTTC
TRBV7-3	many	TRBJ2-1	TRBD2	CASSSTSGAYNEQFF	TGTGCCAGCAGCTCGACTAGCGGAGCTTACAATGAGCAGTTCTTC
TRBV20-1	few	TRBJ2-5	-	CSATDSARCQETQYF	TGCAGTGCTACGGATTCAGCCCGTTGCCAAGAGACCCAGTACTTC
TRBV5-8	few	TRBJ2-1	-	CASSRTPLISYNEQFF	TGTGCCAGCAGCCGTACGCCCCTAATCTCCTACAATGAGCAGTTCTTC
TRBV4-2	-	TRBJ2-1	-	CASSQEGLRHNEQFF	TGTGCCAGCAGCCAAGAGGGGTTGCGGCACAATGAGCAGTTCTTC
TRBV12-5	few	TRBJ2-3	-	CASGLGGSTDTQYF	TGTGCTAGTGGTTTGGGGGGAAGCACAGATACGCAGTATTTT
TRBV2	-	TRBJ1-6	-	CASSEAWARNSPLHF	TGTGCCAGCAGTGAAGCATGGGCTAGGAATTCACCCCTCCACTTT
TRBV29-1	few	TRBJ2-7	TRBD1	CSVGTGGTHEQYF	TGCAGCGTCGGGACAGGGGGCACCCACGAGCAGTACTTC
TRBV12-3/TRBV12-4	-	TRBJ2-7	-	CASSLQGAGEQCF	TGTGCCAGCAGTTTACAGGGCGCCGGCGAGCAGTGCTTC
TRBV12-3/TRBV12-4	many	TRBJ1-3	TRBD1	CASSLQGSTGNTIYF	TGTGCCAGCAGCTTACAGGGGAGTACTGGAAACACCATATATTTT
TRBV5-4	few	TRBJ1-1	TRBD1	CASSDAGGGAEAFF	TGTGCCAGCAGCGACGCAGGGGGCGGGGCTGAAGCTTTCTTT
TRBV6-2/TRBV6-3	-	TRBJ2-3	-	CASRVTGLRDTQYF	TGTGCCAGCAGAGTCACAGGGTTGCGAGATACGCAGTATTTT
TRBV4-1	few	TRBJ2-7	-	CASSQDRTSSYEQYF	TGCGCCAGCAGCCAAGATAGAACAAGCTCCTACGAGCAGTACTTC
TRBV12-3/TRBV12-4	many	TRBJ2-5	-	CASSPVGRDQETQYF	TGTGCCAGCAGCCCCGTGGGGCGGGACCAAGAGACCCAGTACTTC
TRBV5-1	-	TRBJ1-2	TRBD1	CASGTGVKGDGYTF	TGCGCCAGCGGGACAGGGGTGAAAGGAGATGGCTACACCTTC
TRBV12-3/TRBV12-4	-	TRBJ1-1	-	CASSTRANTEAFF	TGTGCCAGCAGCACCAGGGCCAACACTGAAGCTTTCTTT
TRBV11-2	few	TRBJ2-3	-	CASSHYQADTQYF	TGTGCCAGCAGCCACTACCAGGCAGATACGCAGTATTTT
TRBV5-1	few	TRBJ2-1	TRBD1	CASSPGQGYEQFF	TGCGCCAGCAGCCCGGGACAGGGATATGAGCAGTTCTTC
TRBV7-9	-	TRBJ2-1	TRBD2	CASSLPLAGGGFF	TGTGCCAGCAGCCTACCGCTAGCGGGGGGAGGTTTCTTC
TRBV18	-	TRBJ2-7	-	CASSPFPPTAGNEQYF	TGTGCCAGCTCACCATTCCCACCAACGGCGGGGAACGAGCAGTACTTC
TRBV12-3/TRBV12-4	few	TRBJ2-3	TRBD2	CASSPGLASLTDTQYF	TGTGCCAGCAGTCCGGGACTAGCGAGCCTCACAGATACGCAGTATTTT
TRBV5-1	-	TRBJ2-3	TRBD2	CASSLRGEGTDTQYF	TGCGCCAGCAGCTTACGGGGGGAAGGCACAGATACGCAGTATTTT
TRBV7-2	many	TRBJ2-3	-	CASSLVTAGTDTQYF	TGTGCCAGCAGCTTAGTAACAGCCGGCACAGATACGCAGTATTTT
TRBV6-5	few	TRBJ1-2	-	CASSSPGGAGYTF	TGTGCCAGCAGTTCCCCGGGGGGGGCCGGCTACACCTTC
TRBV11-3	-	TRBJ2-5	-	CASSTGREETQYF	TGTGCCAGCAGCACCGGACGGGAAGAGACCCAGTACTTC
TRBV6-7	-	TRBJ2-1	-	CASSYSNCTGAPYNEQFF	TGTGCCAGCAGTTACTCGAATTGTACGGGAGCTCCCTACAATGAGCAGTTCTTC
TRBV12-3/TRBV12-4	-	TRBJ1-5	-	CASSLPGPTGQPQHF	TGTGCCAGCAGTTTACCAGGACCCACAGGTCAGCCCCAGCATTTT
TRBV7-9	-	TRBJ2-1	TRBD2	CASSSTSGFRGYNEQFF	TGTGCCAGCAGCTCGACTAGCGGGTTTCGGGGGTACAATGAGCAGTTCTTC
TRBV12-3/TRBV12-4	few	TRBJ2-7	TRBD2	CASNLAGGRYEQYF	TGTGCCAGCAATCTAGCGGGGGGACGGTACGAGCAGTACTTC
TRBV12-3/TRBV12-4	many	TRBJ1-5	TRBD1	CASRTGTQPQHF	TGTGCCAGCAGGACAGGGACCCAGCCCCAGCATTTT
TRBV7-2	few	TRBJ2-7	-	CASSLTGPTSREQYF	TGTGCCAGCAGCTTAACGGGACCCACCTCGCGGGAGCAGTACTTC
TRBV5-1	many	TRBJ2-3	-	CASSLGAFTDTQYF	TGCGCCAGCAGCTTAGGAGCATTCACAGATACGCAGTATTTT
TRBV28	few	TRBJ1-1	-	CASSPTMRQNTEAFF	TGTGCCAGCAGCCCCACCATGAGGCAGAACACTGAAGCTTTCTTT
TRBV20-1	few	TRBJ1-1	-	CSARVRMNTEAFF	TGCAGTGCTAGAGTAAGGATGAACACTGAAGCTTTCTTT
TRBV19	-	TRBJ2-6	-	CASSFLDSGANVLTF	TGTGCCAGTAGTTTTCTCGACTCTGGGGCCAACGTCCTGACTTTC
TRBV5-1	-	TRBJ2-7	TRBD1	CASSLVPSQGAGQYF	TGCGCCAGCAGCTTGGTCCCCTCTCAGGGGGCTGGGCAGTACTTC
TRBV12-3/TRBV12-4	-	TRBJ2-7	-	CASSSHRVRDEQYF	TGTGCCAGCAGTTCCCACAGGGTTCGCGACGAGCAGTACTTC
TRBV5-1	few	TRBJ1-6	TRBD1	CASSSDFGQATSSPLHF	TGCGCCAGCAGCTCAGATTTTGGACAGGCCACTAGTTCACCCCTCCACTTT
TRBV29-1	few	TRBJ2-5	TRBD2	CSVEGAGGQETQYF	TGCAGCGTTGAAGGAGCGGGGGGCCAAGAGACCCAGTACTTC